The 15 T cell receptor beta chains in this list originate from one sample, sequenced in a study of shared clonotypes between healthy human individuals. CD45RO-negative cells were positively selected for CCR7, leaving out terminally differentiated effector memory CD45RA+ cells. The assay was immunoSEQ multiplex PCR, and TCRdb's table has in-frame clones only and misses some. This table has more than 2 million clones, just under 95% appearing once. Specimen: naive CD8+ T cells sorted from blood. These receptors all come from a man between 18 and 29 years old in good health.

This chain uses TRBV11-2 with TRBJ2-7; D perhaps matches TRBD1 (6 bases). CDR1 is SGHAT, CDR2 FQNNGV, per germline. CDR3 length equals 13 residues. V gave up 8 bases and J gave up 2 bases, with 13 bases separating them. CDR3 sequence (DNA): TGTGCCAGCGGAACAGGGCCTGCCTACGAGCAGTACTTC. This gives the protein CASGTGPAYEQYF.

The chain joins TRBV7-9 to TRBJ2-5; D uncertain. This CDR3 has 11 amino acids. CDR1 and CDR2 (germline): SEHNR, FQNEAQ (reference sequence). Trimming shortened V by 5 bases and J by 5 bases, and 6 bases separated the two germline ends. CDR3 sequence (DNA): TGTGCCAGCAGCGTCGACGAGACCCAGTACTTC. The encoded protein is CASSVDETQYF.

This clone was found once. The sample carries other DNA sequences with the same CDR3. This rearrangement joins TRBV19 to TRBJ1-5; no reliable D call. With 4 bases removed from V and 0 bases from J, the gap between germline ends came to 4 bases. Germline values: CDR1 LNHDA, CDR2 SQIVND (reference sequence). CDR3 length equals 13 residues. The CDR3 loop reads CASSTDSNQPQHF. Here the CDR3 DNA reads TGTGCCAGTAGTACAGATAGCAATCAGCCCCAGCATTTT. The whole variable domain, remainder taken from reference TRBV19 and TRBJ1-5, is DGGITQSPKYLFRKEGQNVTLSCEQNLNHDAMYWYRQDPGQGLRLIYYSQIVNDFQKGDIAEGYSVSREKKESFPLTVTSAQKNPTAFYLCASSTDSNQPQHFGDGTRLSIL.

Details on this clone: This specimen includes other DNA sequences encoding the same CDR3. The J gene is TRBJ2-3, the V gene TRBV5-8; TRBD2 aligns across 8 bases. The CDR3 runs to 15 residues. The germline V gene encodes CDR1 SGHTS and CDR2 YDEGEE. The ends lost 0 bases at V and 4 bases at J; junction bases unmatched: 4. The CDR3 sequence: CASSLGLAGPDTQYF. The CDR3 nucleotides read TGTGCCAGCAGCTTGGGGTTAGCGGGACCAGATACGCAGTATTTT.

The chain joins TRBV2 to TRBJ2-7; D gene unclear. Germline loops: CDR1 SNHLY, CDR2 FYNNEI. With 10 bases removed from V and 3 bases from J, the gap between germline ends came to 16 bases. This CDR3 comprises 13 residues. CDR3 in amino acids: CATMPLGSYEQYF. The CDR3 nucleotides read TGTGCCACCATGCCCCTCGGAAGCTACGAGCAGTACTTC.

In regard to this clone: This sample also contains other DNA sequences that code for the same CDR3. V gene TRBV2 combines with J gene TRBJ1-4; D may be TRBD1 (5 bases). The V end was cut by 5 bases, the J end by 4 bases, with 8 bases between. Looked up from germline, CDR1 is SNHLY and CDR2 is FYNNEI. The CDR3 loop spans 13 amino acids. Here the CDR3 reads CASSQGFNEKLFF. CDR3 sequence (DNA): TGTGCCAGCAGTCAGGGTTTTAATGAAAAACTGTTTTTT.

A note on this clone: The junction shows a germline mismatch at one end, possibly a read error. The chain is built from TRBV7-6 and TRBJ2-3; 10 bases align to TRBD2. The length of the CDR3 is 14 residues. In germline, CDR1 is SGHVS, CDR2 FNYEAQ. The CDR3 reads CASSLAGVGDTQYF. CDR3 sequence (DNA): TGTGCCAGCAGCCTAGCGGGAGTCGGAGATACGCAGTATTTT.

Concerning this clone itself: The sample carries other DNA sequences with the same CDR3. V gene TRBV4-3 combines with J gene TRBJ2-7; no firm D call. V gave up 0 bases and J gave up 3 bases, with 6 bases separating them. The germline CDR1 and CDR2 sequences are LGHNA and YSLEER. CDR3 length: 13 residues. DNA of the CDR3: TGCGCCAGCAGCCAAGACGCAGGCTACGAGCAGTACTTC. This encodes CASSQDAGYEQYF.

J is TRBJ1-1 and V is TRBV25-1, with 9 nucleotides matching TRBD1. CDR1 and CDR2 from the germline V gene are MGHDK and SYGVNS. This CDR3 region has 14 residues. With 7 bases clipped from V and 2 bases from J, the junction kept 5 bases outside the gene matches. CDR3 nucleotides: TGTGCCAGCACCTTGGACAGGGGAAACACTGAAGCTTTCTTT. Its protein is CASTLDRGNTEAFF.

V and J are TRBV30 and TRBJ1-4; no clear D gene. Germline V gives CDR1 GTSNPN, CDR2 SVGIG (reference sequence). This CDR3 contains 10 residues. With 7 bases removed from V and 10 bases from J, the gap between germline ends came to 10 bases. The CDR3 reads CAYGLGKLFF. The CDR3 bases are TGTGCCTATGGACTGGGAAAACTGTTTTTT.

Written as DNA, the CDR3 is TGTGCCATCCGACAGGGAGATAACCAGCCCCAGCATTTT. As protein: CAIRQGDNQPQHF. This sequence joins TRBV7-9 and TRBJ1-5; 7 bases fit TRBD1. The CDR3 contains 13 residues. J was trimmed by 7 bases and V by 10 bases; bases with no gene match: 10. Germline loops: CDR1 SEHNR, CDR2 FQNEAQ (reference sequence).

Remarks on this clone: The identical CDR3 is also encoded by other nucleotide sequences in the sample. The V gene is TRBV9, the J gene TRBJ2-7; D is possibly TRBD1 (5 bases). Germline-derived CDR1 and CDR2 are SGDLS and YYNGEE. The CDR3 contains 13 residues. Trimming took off 4 bases at V and 0 bases at J, with 8 bases between the two ends. The CDR3 loop reads CASSSGHSYEQYF. The CDR3 DNA sequence: TGTGCCAGCAGCTCCGGACACTCCTACGAGCAGTACTTC.

This clone was seen once. V and J are TRBV27 and TRBJ2-3; 10 bases are shared with TRBD2. J was trimmed by 2 bases and V by 3 bases; bases with no gene match: 5. Germline CDR1 and CDR2: MNHEY and SMNVEV (reference sequence). The CDR3 is 16 residues long. The CDR3 region has the DNA TGTGCCAGCAGTTTTAGCGGGAGGCCTTACACAGATACGCAGTATTTT. This gives the protein CASSFSGRPYTDTQYF.

The V gene is TRBV6-5, the J gene TRBJ2-7; TRBD1 is a possible D gene (5 bases). Germline V CDR1 and CDR2: MNHEY, SVGAGI. The CDR3 spans 14 residues. The V gene lost 2 bases and the J gene lost 3 bases, with 11 bases spanning the gap. The CDR3 loop reads CASSYGAYDYEQYF. The CDR3 region has the DNA TGTGCCAGCAGTTACGGGGCGTATGACTACGAGCAGTACTTC.

As for this clone: The identical CDR3 is also encoded by other nucleotide sequences in the sample. The J gene is TRBJ1-1, the V gene TRBV28; a weak D match, TRBD1 (6 bases). The CDR3 runs to 14 residues. The germline gives CDR1 MDHEN, CDR2 SYDVKM. V was clipped by 3 bases and J by 1 base, with 9 bases between them. CDR3 DNA sequence: TGTGCCAGCAGTTTTTGGACAGCGAACACTGAAGCTTTCTTT. Amino acid sequence: CASSFWTANTEAFF. Complete variable domain (other parts from reference TRBV28 and TRBJ1-1): DVKVTQSSRYLVKRTGEKVFLECVQDMDHENMFWYRQDPGLGLRLIYFSYDVKMKEKGDIPEGYSVSREKKERFSLILESASTNQTSMYLCASSFWTANTEAFFGQGTRLTVV.